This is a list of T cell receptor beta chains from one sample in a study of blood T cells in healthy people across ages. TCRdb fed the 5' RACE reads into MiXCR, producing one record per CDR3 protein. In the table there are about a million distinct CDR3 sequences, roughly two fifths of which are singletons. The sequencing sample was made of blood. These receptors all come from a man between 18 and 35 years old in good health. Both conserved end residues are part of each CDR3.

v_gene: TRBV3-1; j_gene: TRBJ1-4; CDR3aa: CASSHLDPEKLFF
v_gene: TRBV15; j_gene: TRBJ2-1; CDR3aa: CATSRDRGGKNNEQFF
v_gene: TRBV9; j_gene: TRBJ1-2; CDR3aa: CASSDGNRGSGGYTF
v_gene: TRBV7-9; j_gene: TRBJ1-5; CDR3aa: CASSSSSGSQPQHF
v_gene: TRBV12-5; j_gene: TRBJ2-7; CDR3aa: CASTPRDSSYEQYF
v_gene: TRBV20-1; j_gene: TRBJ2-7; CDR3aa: CSALDRYEQYF
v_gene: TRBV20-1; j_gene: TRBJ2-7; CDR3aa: CSARTGSSYEQYF
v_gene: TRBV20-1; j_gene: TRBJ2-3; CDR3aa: CSARDRLKNTLSQYF
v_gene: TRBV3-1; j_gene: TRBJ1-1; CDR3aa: CASSQAGDGTEAFF
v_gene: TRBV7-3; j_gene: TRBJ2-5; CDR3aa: CTSSLSGYQETQYF
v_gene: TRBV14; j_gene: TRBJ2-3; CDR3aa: CASSLRGGFGTDTQYF
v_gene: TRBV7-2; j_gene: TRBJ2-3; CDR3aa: CASSLAWGNTQYF
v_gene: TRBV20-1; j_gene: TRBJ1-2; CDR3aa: CRAGTGDGYTF
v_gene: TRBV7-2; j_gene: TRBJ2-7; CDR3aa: CASSFSGGAANEQYF
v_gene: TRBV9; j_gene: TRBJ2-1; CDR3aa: CASSVYPADNEQFF
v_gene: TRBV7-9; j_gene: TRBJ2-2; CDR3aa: CASSFKQVNTGELFF
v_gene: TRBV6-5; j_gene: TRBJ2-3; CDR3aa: CASSSKPRPTDTQYF
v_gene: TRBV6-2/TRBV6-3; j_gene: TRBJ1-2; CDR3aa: CASRRTGHSSEGQGGYTF
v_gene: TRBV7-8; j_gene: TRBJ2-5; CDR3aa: CASSLRRGETQYF
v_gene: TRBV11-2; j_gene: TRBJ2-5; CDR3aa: CASSLDRGSGNEQYF
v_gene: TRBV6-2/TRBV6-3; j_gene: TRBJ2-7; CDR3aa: CASSLVSGPYEQYF
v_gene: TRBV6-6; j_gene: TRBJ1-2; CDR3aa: CASRHPGQGEIYGYTF
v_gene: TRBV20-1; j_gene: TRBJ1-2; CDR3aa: CSARLYQGRGGYTF